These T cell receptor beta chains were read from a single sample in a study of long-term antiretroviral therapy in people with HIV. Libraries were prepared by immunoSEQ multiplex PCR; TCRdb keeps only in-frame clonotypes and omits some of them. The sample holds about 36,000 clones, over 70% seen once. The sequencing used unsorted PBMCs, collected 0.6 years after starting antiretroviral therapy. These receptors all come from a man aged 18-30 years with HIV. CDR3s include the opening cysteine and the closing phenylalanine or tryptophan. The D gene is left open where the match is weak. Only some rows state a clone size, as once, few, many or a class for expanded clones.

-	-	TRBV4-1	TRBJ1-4	TGCGCCAGCAGCCAAGGACAGTTTAATGAAAAACTGTTTTTT	CASSQGQFNEKLFF
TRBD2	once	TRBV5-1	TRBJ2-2	TGCGCCAGCAGCTTGGAACTAGCGGGACACACCGGGGAGCTGTTTTTT	CASSLELAGHTGELFF
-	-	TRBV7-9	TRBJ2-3	TGTGCCAGCAGCTCCTGGGACCTTAGCACAGATACGCAGTATTTT	CASSSWDLSTDTQYF
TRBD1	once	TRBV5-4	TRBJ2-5	TGTGCCAGCAGCTTACCGACAGGGACCGAGACCCAGTACTTC	CASSLPTGTETQYF
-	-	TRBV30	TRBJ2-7	TGTGCCTGGAGCCCCGGCTCCTACGAGCAGTACTTC	CAWSPGSYEQYF
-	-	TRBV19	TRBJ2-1	TGTGCCAGTAGGGGGGGCCAGTGGCATGAGCAGTTCTTC	CASRGGQWHEQFF
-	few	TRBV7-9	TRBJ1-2	TGTGCCAGCAGCTTAGCGCTGGAAGGCTCTAACTATGGCTACACCTTC	CASSLALEGSNYGYTF
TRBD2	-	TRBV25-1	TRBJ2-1	TGTGCCAGCTCCCCCGGGAGGGTGCAGTTCTTC	CASSPGRVQFF
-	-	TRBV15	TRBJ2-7	TGTGCCACCAGCAGAGATCCCGGCTACGAGCAGTACTTC	CATSRDPGYEQYF
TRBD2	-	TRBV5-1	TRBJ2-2	TGCGCCAGCAGCTTGTTTGAGCGGGGGCTCGACACCGGGGAGCTGTTTTTT	CASSLFERGLDTGELFF
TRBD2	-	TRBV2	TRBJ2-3	TGTGCCAGCAGGAAGAGGTGGCTAGCGGGAGGGCCTAGCACAGATACGCAGTATTTT	CASRKRWLAGGPSTDTQYF
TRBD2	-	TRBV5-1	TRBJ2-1	TGCGCCAGCAGCTTGGGAGTGGTAGCGGGAGGGGGGAATGAGCAGTTCTTC	CASSLGVVAGGGNEQFF
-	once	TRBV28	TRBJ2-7	TGTGCCAGCAGCCTCACAGGGCCCTACGAGCAGTACTTC	CASSLTGPYEQYF
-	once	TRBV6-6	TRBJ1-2	TGTGCCAGCAGTCGTACCGGGCCCGGGGGGGACTACACCTTC	CASSRTGPGGDYTF
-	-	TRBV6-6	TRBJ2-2	TGTGCCAGACGTCTTTCGGGCGGGGAGCTGTTTTTT	CARRLSGGELFF
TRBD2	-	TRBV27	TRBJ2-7	TGTGCCAGCAGTTTAGTTGCGGGAGGCTACGAGCAGTACTTC	CASSLVAGGYEQYF
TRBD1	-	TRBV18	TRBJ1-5	TGTGCCAGCTCATCGCAGGGGGCTGGGCAGCCCCAGCATTTT	CASSSQGAGQPQHF
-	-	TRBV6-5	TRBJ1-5	TGTGCCAGCAGTTATGATAGCAATCAGCCCCAGCATTTT	CASSYDSNQPQHF
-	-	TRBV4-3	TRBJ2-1	TGCGCCAGCAGCCCCCAGAATGTCCTGGGTGAGCAGTTCTTC	CASSPQNVLGEQFF